This T cell receptor (beta chain) was sequenced in a study of OX40 agonist ivuxolimab in advanced cancers. Study observations and caveats: CD8+ T cells averaged more expanded clones than CD4+.

This clone was detected only once. What it recognizes is unknown. The CDR3 has 20 amino acids. V was trimmed by 2 bases and J by 3 bases, leaving 30 bases between them. Germline loops: CDR1 SGHRS, CDR2 YFSETQ. Some clones are missing from TCRdb's copy, which holds only in-frame ones; the method was immunoSEQ multiplex PCR. This table holds over 30,000 clones, roughly 82% found once. Autoimmune disease history or systemic immunosuppression was exclusionary. The sequence came from an adult with an advanced solid tumor such as melanoma, head and neck, liver or kidney cancer. Sample: CD4+ or CD8+ T cells sorted from blood, taken in a trial of the OX40 agonist ivuxolimab. The chain links TRBV5-1 to TRBJ2-7; tentative D call: TRBD2 (7 bases). Here the CDR3 reads CASSFKIGRQRDTSLYEQYF. In DNA form, the CDR3 reads TGCGCCAGCAGCTTCAAAATCGGTAGGCAGCGGGACACCAGTCTCTACGAGCAGTACTTC.